Listed here are 29 T cell receptor beta chains from one sample, sequenced in a study of control samples from healthy donors and cancer patients. The method was immunoSEQ multiplex PCR; TCRdb's version includes in-frame clones alone and lacks a portion of them. This sample yields 150,000 to 200,000 clones, of which approximately 92% are seen a single time; over 1.1% belongs to the top ten. Material for sequencing was blood. These receptors were obtained from a man between 18 and 35 years old in good health.

The chain carries TRBV9 and TRBJ2-2; no clear D. The CDR3 consists of 15 residues. V was pared by 0 bases and J by 4 bases, with 10 bases between. Germline CDR1 is SGDLS and CDR2 is YYNGEE. The CDR3 DNA reads TGTGCCAGCAGCGTAGGGTCAGCGCCCACCGGGGAGCTGTTTTTT. It is translated as CASSVGSAPTGELFF. The whole variable domain, filled in from reference TRBV9 and TRBJ2-2, reads DSGVTQTPKHLITATGQRVTLRCSPRSGDLSVYWYQQSLDQGLQFLIQYYNGEERAKGNILERFSAQQFPDLHSELNLSSLELGDSALYFCASSVGSAPTGELFFGEGSRLTVL.

This sequence joins TRBV10-3 and TRBJ2-7; 9 nucleotides line up with TRBD1. Germline V lookup: CDR1 ENHRY, CDR2 SYGVKD. The CDR3 totals 14 residues. V shed 7 bases and J 2 bases; nucleotides not matched to a gene: 6. CDR3 region: CAINPGTGPYEQYF. CDR3 nucleotide sequence: TGTGCCATCAATCCCGGGACAGGGCCCTACGAGCAGTACTTC.

This clone was found once. The chain is built from TRBV5-1 and TRBJ2-2; 7 bases line up with TRBD1. V shed 1 base, J shed 2 bases, and the junction held 2 bases outside the gene matches. Germline values: CDR1 SGHRS, CDR2 YFSETQ. CDR3 size: 15 residues. CDR3 DNA: TGCGCCAGCAGCTTGCGACAGGGTAACACCGGGGAGCTGTTTTTT. Protein product: CASSLRQGNTGELFF.

J is TRBJ1-4 and V is TRBV18; 9 bases are shared with TRBD1. This CDR3 spans 15 amino acids. J gave up 4 bases and V 4 bases, and 4 bases lay outside the gene matches. Looked up from germline, CDR1 is KGHSH and CDR2 is LQKENI. For the CDR3, the DNA is TGTGCCAGCTCACTTCGGACAGGGGATAATGAAAAACTGTTTTTT. This gives the protein CASSLRTGDNEKLFF.

The chain carries TRBV5-4 and TRBJ2-1; 10 nucleotides match TRBD2. Germline V gives CDR1 SGHNT, CDR2 YYREEE (reference sequence). The CDR3 runs 16 residues. Trimming cost V 1 base and J 3 bases; bases outside gene matches: 4. The CDR3 nucleotides read TGTGCCAGCAGCTTGAGCGGGGGGGCCTACTACAATGAGCAGTTCTTC. Protein product: CASSLSGGAYYNEQFF.

V gene TRBV18 combines with J gene TRBJ2-1, with D unresolved. The CDR3 extends over 14 amino acids. Germline loops: CDR1 KGHSH, CDR2 LQKENI. The germline V and J ends were trimmed by 6 bases and 0 bases, with 9 bases remaining between them. Written as DNA, the CDR3 is TGTGCCAGCTCCATGTTGAGCTCCTACAATGAGCAGTTCTTC. This translates into CASSMLSSYNEQFF.

J is TRBJ2-1 and V is TRBV9, with D perhaps TRBD1 (6 bases). The germline V gene has CDR1 SGDLS and CDR2 YYNGEE. Trimming took off 5 bases at V and 8 bases at J, with 20 bases between the two ends. The length of the CDR3 is 15 residues. The CDR3 reads CASSTDRSLRDEQFF. The CDR3 DNA follows: TGTGCCAGCAGTACCGACAGGAGCCTTCGCGATGAGCAGTTCTTC.

This sequence joins TRBV28 and TRBJ1-2, with D unresolved. CDR1 is MDHEN, CDR2 SYDVKM, per germline. V was pared by 3 bases and J by 3 bases, with 8 bases between. The CDR3 totals 13 residues. In DNA form, the CDR3 reads TGTGCCAGCAGTTTTATCGGGGACTATGGCTACACCTTC. It is translated as CASSFIGDYGYTF.

This chain uses TRBV2 with TRBJ1-1; D not certain. Germline CDR1 is SNHLY and CDR2 is FYNNEI. The germline V and J ends were trimmed by 3 bases and 5 bases, with 13 bases remaining between them. The length of the CDR3 is 14 residues. The CDR3 reads CASSEARVRTEAFF. CDR3 DNA: TGTGCCAGCAGTGAGGCCCGGGTTCGGACTGAAGCTTTCTTT.

This chain connects TRBV4-1 to TRBJ1-6; no clear D gene. The CDR3 runs 18 residues. The V end was cut by 0 bases, the J end by 8 bases, with 20 bases between. CDR1 is MGHRA, CDR2 YSYEKL, per germline. CDR3 DNA sequence: TGCGCCAGCAGCCAAGACGTTCCCGGACGTTTGACCCATTCACCCCTCCACTTT. This gives the protein CASSQDVPGRLTHSPLHF.

This chain uses TRBV10-3 with TRBJ1-6, with 8 nucleotides matching TRBD1. Germline-derived CDR1 and CDR2 are ENHRY and SYGVKD. V gave up 5 bases and J gave up 5 bases; unmatched junction bases: 2. The CDR3 runs to 14 residues. CDR3 sequence (DNA): TGTGCCATCAGTAGACAGGGGAATAATTCACCCCTCCACTTT. Its translation: CAISRQGNNSPLHF.

The V and J genes are TRBV5-4 and TRBJ1-1; a weak D match, TRBD1 (6 bases). CDR3 length equals 14 residues. V shed 4 bases and J shed 7 bases, with 17 bases lying between them. The germline gives CDR1 SGHNT, CDR2 YYREEE (reference sequence). This CDR3 is CASSASRGQSEAFF. The CDR3 DNA is TGTGCCAGCAGCGCCTCCCGGGGGCAGAGTGAAGCTTTCTTT. Combining the CDR3 with reference TRBV5-4 and TRBJ1-1 gives the whole variable domain ETGVTQSPTHLIKTRGQQVTLRCSSQSGHNTVSWYQQALGQGPQFIFQYYREEENGRGNFPPRFSGLQFPNYSSELNVNALELDDSALYLCASSASRGQSEAFFGQGTRLTVV.

The rearrangement uses TRBV7-9 and TRBJ2-1; 7 nucleotides align to TRBD2. The CDR3 is 14 amino acids. The ends lost 6 bases at V and 0 bases at J; junction bases unmatched: 2. Germline lookup yields CDR1 SEHNR and CDR2 FQNEAQ (reference sequence). CDR3 protein: CASRGDYSYNEQFF. CDR3 DNA: TGTGCCAGCAGGGGGGACTACTCCTACAATGAGCAGTTCTTC.

J is TRBJ2-6 and V is TRBV18, with 10 bases matching TRBD1. The germline gives CDR1 KGHSH, CDR2 LQKENI. The CDR3 has 17 amino acids. The V and J ends lost 4 bases and 2 bases, in that order; junction bases with no gene match: 5. CDR3 residues: CASSLGTGAAGANVLTF. Written as DNA, the CDR3 is TGTGCCAGCTCACTTGGGACAGGGGCGGCTGGGGCCAACGTCCTGACTTTC. Full variable domain (outside the CDR3, taken from reference TRBV18 and TRBJ2-6): NAGVMQNPRHLVRRRGQEARLRCSPMKGHSHVYWYRQLPEEGLKFMVYLQKENIIDESGMPKERFSAEFPKEGPSILRIQQVVRGDSAAYFCASSLGTGAAGANVLTFGAGSRLTVL.

The chain joins TRBV21-1 to TRBJ1-4; the table's D call, TRBD1, has no DNA check behind it. TRBV21-1 is classified as a pseudogene. CDR3 size: 19 residues. CDR3 sequence reads: CASSKGERTGASSNEKLFF. CDR3 nucleotides: TGTGCCAGCAGCAAAGGGGAGAGGACAGGTGCTAGCTCTAATGAAAAACTGTTTTTT.

The rearrangement joins TRBV7-9 to TRBJ1-5, with unresolved D. There are 13 residues in the CDR3. The germline CDR1 and CDR2 sequences are SEHNR and FQNEAQ (reference sequence). V dropped 7 bases and J dropped 3 bases, with 10 bases sitting between them. Here the CDR3 reads CASTQDPNQPQHF. The CDR3 DNA reads as TGTGCCAGCACCCAGGACCCCAATCAGCCCCAGCATTTT.

V is TRBV28 and J is TRBJ1-1; weak D call: TRBD1 (5 bases). Trimming took 2 bases from V and 1 from J, leaving 8 bases between them. Germline CDR1 MDHEN, CDR2 SYDVKM. The CDR3 extends over 14 amino acids. The CDR3 here is CASSLLGTNTEAFF. CDR3 sequence (DNA): TGTGCCAGCAGTTTACTGGGGACGAACACTGAAGCTTTCTTT.

The chain has TRBV30 and TRBJ2-3; weak D call: TRBD2 (5 bases). Germline CDR1 GTSNPN, CDR2 SVGIG (reference sequence). This CDR3 is built from 11 residues. V was clipped by 1 base and J by 9 bases, with 8 bases between them. CDR3 nucleotide sequence: TGTGCCTGGAGTGGCGGGTCGACGCAGTATTTT. Its protein is CAWSGGSTQYF. Full variable domain (outside the CDR3, taken from reference TRBV30 and TRBJ2-3): SQTIHQWPATLVQPVGSPLSLECTVEGTSNPNLYWYRQAAGRGLQLLFYSVGIGQISSEVPQNLSASRPQDRQFILSSKKLLLSDSGFYLCAWSGGSTQYFGPGTRLTVL.

CDR3 loop: CASTSQGGGPTDTQYF. CDR3 coding DNA: TGTGCCAGCACCTCCCAGGGAGGGGGCCCTACAGATACGCAGTATTTT. The V gene is TRBV28, the J gene TRBJ2-3; D could derive from TRBD1 or TRBD2 (7 bases each). CDR1 MDHEN and CDR2 SYDVKM come from the germline V gene. The CDR3 extends over 16 amino acids. V dropped 7 bases and J dropped 3 bases, with 20 bases sitting between them.

The chain combines TRBV29-1 with TRBJ1-1; 8 bases line up with TRBD1. Germline V lookup: CDR1 SQVTM, CDR2 ANQGSEA. Germline trimming cut 6 bases from V and 5 bases from J; bases unmatched to any gene: 14. The CDR3 contains 15 residues. Written as DNA, the CDR3 is TGCAGCGTAGTCGGACAGGGTTATTATGATACTGAAGCTTTCTTT. Translating it yields CSVVGQGYYDTEAFF.

V gene TRBV5-1 combines with J gene TRBJ2-7; D might be TRBD1 (5 bases). CDR3 length: 14 residues. Germline lookup yields CDR1 SGHRS and CDR2 YFSETQ. Trimming took 4 bases from V and 0 from J, leaving 11 bases between them. This chain's CDR3 is CASSRPQGSYEQYF. For the CDR3, the DNA is TGCGCCAGCAGCCGGCCCCAGGGCTCCTACGAGCAGTACTTC.

This clone has only one observation. This rearrangement joins TRBV24-1 to TRBJ2-7, with D uncertain. The germline CDR1 and CDR2 sequences are KGHDR and SFDVKD. V dropped 6 bases and J dropped 1 base, with 9 bases sitting between them. The CDR3 has 13 residues. CDR3 nucleotide sequence: TGTGCCACCAGTAGAGTGGGGTCCTACGAGCAGTACTTC. As protein: CATSRVGSYEQYF.

The rearrangement uses TRBV4-1 and TRBJ2-5; 7 bases match TRBD2. CDR1 and CDR2 (germline): MGHRA, YSYEKL. The CDR3 has 12 amino acids. V gave up 4 bases and J gave up 7 bases; unmatched junction bases: 3. DNA of the CDR3: TGCGCCAGCAGCCGGGGGGAGGGGACCCAGTACTTC. This sequence encodes CASSRGEGTQYF.

The rearrangement joins TRBV29-1 to TRBJ1-5; possible D gene TRBD1, 5 bases. The V end lost 6 bases, the J end lost 4 bases, and 16 bases lay between the germline ends. This CDR3 region has 14 residues. Germline V CDR1 and CDR2: SQVTM, ANQGSEA. The CDR3 nucleotides are TGCAGCGTGGCTCCTCAGGGAAATAATCAGCCCCAGCATTTT. This sequence encodes CSVAPQGNNQPQHF.

V gene TRBV7-2 combines with J gene TRBJ2-5; 8 positions match TRBD1. Germline CDR1 SGHTA, CDR2 FQGNSA. With 3 bases clipped from V and 5 bases from J, the junction kept 11 bases outside the gene matches. The CDR3 totals 16 residues. The CDR3 loop is CASSLTGTGLGETQYF. In DNA form, the CDR3 reads TGTGCCAGCAGCTTGACCGGGACAGGCCTGGGGGAGACCCAGTACTTC.

This chain joins TRBV6-1 and TRBJ2-2, with 7 positions matching TRBD2. The V segment lost 2 bases and the J segment 5 bases; nucleotides outside the gene matches: 2. Germline-derived CDR1 and CDR2 are MNHNS and SASEGT. CDR3 size: 14 residues. CDR3 DNA: TGTGCCAGCAGTGAAACCGGGGGGACCGGGGAGCTGTTTTTT. Amino acid sequence: CASSETGGTGELFF.

The V gene is TRBV5-1, the J gene TRBJ1-1; a weak D match, TRBD1 (5 bases). The CDR3 sequence is 13 residues long. Germline values: CDR1 SGHRS, CDR2 YFSETQ. Trimming shortened V by 4 bases and J by 5 bases, and 12 bases separated the two germline ends. In DNA form, the CDR3 reads TGCGCCAGCAGCACCCCAGGGATGACTGAAGCTTTCTTT. Its protein is CASSTPGMTEAFF.

This clone was picked up one time. This chain links TRBV3-1 (or the pseudogene TRBV3-2) with TRBJ1-6; 7 bases match TRBD1. Germline assignment: CDR1 LGHDT and CDR2 YNNKEL (reference sequence). Trimming cost V 0 bases and J 10 bases; bases outside gene matches: 6. The CDR3 is 15 amino acids. The CDR3 reads CASSQDAPTGSPLHF. The CDR3 DNA sequence: TGTGCCAGCAGCCAAGACGCCCCGACAGGGTCACCCCTCCACTTT.

This clone was observed once. The J gene is TRBJ1-3, the V gene TRBV7-8, with D possibly TRBD1 on 6 matching bases. This CDR3 comprises 17 residues. From germline, CDR1 is SGHVS and CDR2 FQNEAQ. V lost 5 bases, J lost 5 bases, and 22 bases lay in between. The CDR3 here is CASSLLPRGGARNTIYF. In nucleotides, the CDR3 is TGTGCCAGCAGCCTCCTACCCCGGGGGGGGGCTCGAAACACCATATATTTT.